Listed below are T cell receptor beta chains from one sample, sequenced in a study of blood T cells in healthy people across ages. TCRdb redid the calling of the 5' RACE reads with MiXCR, one entry per CDR3 protein. The sample records 1.5 million to 2 million distinct CDR3 sequences, about 39% being singletons. Sequencing was performed on blood. The receptors come from a human donor in good health. The CDR3 runs from the conserved cysteine through the conserved F or W. A D gene is named only where the DNA matches it firmly. Expanded clones get a size class; other rows say once, few or many, or leave the size out.

>NA|TRBJ1-1|TRBV7-2|NA
CASSSAGTRLSEAFF
TGTGCCAGCAGCTCAGCCGGGACACGGCTTTCGGAAGCTTTCTTT
>NA|TRBJ1-1|TRBV7-9|TRBD1
CASSPQGAQTEAFF
TGTGCCAGCAGCCCACAGGGGGCGCAAACTGAAGCTTTCTTT
>few|TRBJ1-6|TRBV4-2|NA
CASSQGLGEGSPLHF
TGTGCCAGCAGCCAAGGGTTAGGGGAAGGCTCACCCCTCCACTTT
>few|TRBJ1-2|TRBV4-3|TRBD1
CASSQGQGVRNGYTF
TGCGCCAGCAGCCAGGGACAGGGGGTTAGGAACGGCTACACCTTC
>NA|TRBJ1-5|TRBV20-1|NA
CSASPRGVDQPQHF
TGCAGTGCTTCCCCCCGGGGGGTAGATCAGCCCCAGCATTTT
>few|TRBJ2-3|TRBV7-3|TRBD1
CASSLGTGLLDTQYF
TGTGCCAGCAGCTTAGGGACAGGGTTGCTGGATACGCAGTATTTT
>NA|TRBJ1-5|TRBV7-9|NA
CASSLGAGQPNQPQHF
TGTGCCAGCAGCTTAGGAGCAGGCCAACCCAATCAGCCCCAGCATTTT
>few|TRBJ2-7|TRBV9|NA
CASSVGSGLSYEQYF
TGTGCCAGCAGCGTAGGGTCAGGACTAAGCTACGAGCAGTACTTC
>few|TRBJ1-5|TRBV3-1|TRBD1
CASSQGTGSNQPQHF
TGTGCCAGCAGCCAGGGGACAGGGAGCAATCAGCCCCAGCATTTT
>NA|TRBJ1-5|TRBV20-1|NA
CSASRGQADNQPQHF
TGCAGTGCTAGCCGGGGCCAGGCGGACAATCAGCCCCAGCATTTT
>NA|TRBJ1-2|TRBV29-1|NA
CSVDKERSYGYTF
TGCAGCGTTGATAAAGAGAGGAGCTATGGCTACACCTTC
>NA|TRBJ1-5|TRBV3-1|NA
CASSQGPRLPQHF
TGTGCCAGCAGCCAAGGGCCCCGCCTTCCCCAGCATTTT
>NA|TRBJ2-5|TRBV28|NA
CASSQQDSLWYQETQYF
TGTGCCAGCAGTCAGCAGGACAGTTTATGGTACCAAGAGACCCAGTACTTC
>few|TRBJ1-2|TRBV20-1|NA
CGALEGGTTPYGYTF
TGCGGTGCTTTAGAAGGTGGGACCACGCCATATGGCTACACCTTC
>few|TRBJ2-6|TRBV4-2|TRBD2
CASSQEAGVGADVLTF
TGTGCCAGCAGCCAAGAGGCGGGGGTTGGGGCCGACGTCCTGACTTTC